The clone carrying this T cell receptor beta chain was counted between two and nine times. Its matching antigen is unknown. The data are from a study of shared clonotypes between healthy human individuals. The protocol was immunoSEQ multiplex PCR, while the TCRdb copy is restricted to in-frame clones and leaves out a portion. The data contain about 1.1 million clones, roughly 80% of them singletons. General observations from the study: In a handful of donors, around 4.5% of naive CD4 clonotypes appeared in common.

Germline values: CDR1 LGHNA, CDR2 YNFKEQ. The CDR3 contains 13 residues. Caucasian adults living in Nashville, Tennessee, provided all samples. The specimen was memory CD4+ T cells from PBMCs. Subset specified: CD45RA-negative fraction. V gene TRBV4-2 combines with J gene TRBJ2-5; D possibly uses TRBD1 or TRBD2 (5 bases each). The DNA end favors TRBJ2-7, so the J call may be wrong. This receptor was taken from a man between 18 and 29 years old in good health. Some clones in this sample may be carry-over from other donors' samples. CDR3 amino acids: CASSRGPSYEQYF. CDR3 sequence (DNA): TGTGCCAGCAGTCGGGGCCCCTCCTACGAGCAGTACTTC.